This T cell receptor beta chain was recorded in a study of CXCR3-negative and CXCR3-positive naive CD8 T cells. On the study more broadly: For each library, about 1.5 +/- 0.3 million TRB reads were obtained, about 140 million in total. Study-wide results and caveats: Comparison of naive cells showed more hydrophobic TRB CDR3s in CXCR3-positive than in CXCR3-negative naive cells.

As regards this clonotype: Its cognate antigen is unknown.

Germline values: CDR1 SGHRS, CDR2 YFSETQ. The CDR3 loop spans 15 amino acids. cDNA libraries for TRB were generated by 5' RACE incorporating UMI labels. Using the 5' RACE reads, TCRdb records one entry per CDR3 protein without DNA. The sample's table shows roughly 59,000 distinct CDR3 sequences. Sequenced input: naive CXCR3+ CD8+ T cells from blood. Subset described: CD45RO-CCR7+CD27+CD95- naive CD8+ T cells expressing CXCR3 (TNR3+). This TCR came from a human donor in good health. Some clones in this sample may be carry-over from other donors' samples. J is TRBJ2-7 and V is TRBV5-1; checking the TCRdb D call of TRBD1 is not possible without DNA. The CDR3 region is CASSPVADSFYEQYF.